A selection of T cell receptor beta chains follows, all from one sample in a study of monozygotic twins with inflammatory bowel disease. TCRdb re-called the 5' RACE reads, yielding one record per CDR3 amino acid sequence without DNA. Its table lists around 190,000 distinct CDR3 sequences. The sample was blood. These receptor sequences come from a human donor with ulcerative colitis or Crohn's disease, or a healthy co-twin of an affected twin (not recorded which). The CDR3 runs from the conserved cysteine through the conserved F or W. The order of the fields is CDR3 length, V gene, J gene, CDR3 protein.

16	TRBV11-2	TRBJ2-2	CASRDRVQGVPGELFF
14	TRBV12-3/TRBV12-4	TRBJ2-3	CASSPRQITDTQYF
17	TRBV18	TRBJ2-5	CASSPLDRPGALETQYF
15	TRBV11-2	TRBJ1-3	CASSTDRSSGNTIYF
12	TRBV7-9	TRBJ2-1	CASSQAYNEQFF
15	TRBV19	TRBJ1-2	CASSTFRRPSYGYTF
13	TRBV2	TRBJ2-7	CASTDRGGLEQYF
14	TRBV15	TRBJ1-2	CATSRDVRAGGYTF
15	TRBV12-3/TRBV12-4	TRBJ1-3	CASSFGGLSGNTIYF
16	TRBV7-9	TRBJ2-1	CASSNRQASSYNEQFF
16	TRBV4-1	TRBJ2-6	CASSQPSGSGANVLTF
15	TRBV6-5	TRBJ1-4	CASSYASATNEKLFF
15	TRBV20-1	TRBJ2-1	CSAKPRNFSYNEQFF
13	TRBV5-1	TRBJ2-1	CASSWPGGTEQFF
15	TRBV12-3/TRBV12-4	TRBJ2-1	CASSDAGTGGYEQFF
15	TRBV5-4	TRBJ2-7	CASSTRLAGAYEQYF
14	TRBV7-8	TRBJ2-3	CASSLRGYTDTQYF
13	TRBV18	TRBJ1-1	CASSHDRHTEAFF
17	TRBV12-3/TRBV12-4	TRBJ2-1	CASSLVPGTGSFNEQFF
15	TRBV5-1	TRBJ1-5	CASSLGGQLADSQHF
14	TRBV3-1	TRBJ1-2	CASSPRTAIYGYTF
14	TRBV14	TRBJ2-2	CASSPQGAGGELFF
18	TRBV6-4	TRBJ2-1	CATPEFGFTGSSYNEQFF
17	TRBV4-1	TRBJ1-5	CASSQIVTGRLNQPQHF
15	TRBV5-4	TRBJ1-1	CASSDGHRMNTEAFF
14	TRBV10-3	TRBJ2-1	CAISESRVGGEQFF
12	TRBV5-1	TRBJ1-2	CASSLASYGYTF
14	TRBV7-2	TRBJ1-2	CASSLASSTYGYTF
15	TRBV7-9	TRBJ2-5	CASSSQIGTVQTQYF
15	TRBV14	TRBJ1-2	CASSPLGGVNYGYTF
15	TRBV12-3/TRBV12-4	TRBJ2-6	CASSPRVSGANVLTF
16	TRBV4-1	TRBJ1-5	CASSPQAASSNQPQHF
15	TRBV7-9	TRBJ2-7	CASSLTGLPTYEQYF
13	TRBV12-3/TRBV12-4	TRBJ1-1	CASSFRLPPEAFF
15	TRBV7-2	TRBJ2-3	CASSFSSGGSDTQYF
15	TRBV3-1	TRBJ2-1	CASSQGKRGLNEQFF
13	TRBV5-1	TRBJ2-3	CASSYSSTDTQYF
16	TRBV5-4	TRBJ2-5	CASSYVSGQGRETQYF
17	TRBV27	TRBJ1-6	CASRNAPGTGVFSPLHF
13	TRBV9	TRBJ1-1	CASSVGEEGEAFF
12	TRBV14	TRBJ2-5	CASSHFQETQYF
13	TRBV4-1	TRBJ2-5	CASSSGLGETQYF
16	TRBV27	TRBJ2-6	CASNLGQGVGANVLTF
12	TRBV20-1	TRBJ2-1	CSAAVRGNEQFF
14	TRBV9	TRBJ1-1	CASNPGRGNTEAFF
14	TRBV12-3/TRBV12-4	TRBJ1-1	CASTAGQPHTEAFF
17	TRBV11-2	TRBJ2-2	CASSLDLPTGNTGELFF
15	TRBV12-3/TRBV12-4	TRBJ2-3	CASSYDRLSQDTQYF